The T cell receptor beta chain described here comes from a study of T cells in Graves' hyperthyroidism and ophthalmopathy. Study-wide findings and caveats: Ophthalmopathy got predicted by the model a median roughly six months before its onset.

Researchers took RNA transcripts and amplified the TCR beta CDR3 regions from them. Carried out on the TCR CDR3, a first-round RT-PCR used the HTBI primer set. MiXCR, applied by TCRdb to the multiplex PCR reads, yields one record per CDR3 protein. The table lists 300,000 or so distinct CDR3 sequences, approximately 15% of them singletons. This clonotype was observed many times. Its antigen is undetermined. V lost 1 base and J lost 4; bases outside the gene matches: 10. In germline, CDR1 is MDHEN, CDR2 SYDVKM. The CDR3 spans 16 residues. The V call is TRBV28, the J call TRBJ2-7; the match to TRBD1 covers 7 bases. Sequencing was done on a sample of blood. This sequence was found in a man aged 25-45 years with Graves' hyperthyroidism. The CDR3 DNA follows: TGTGCCAGCAGTTTATCCATGAAGGGGGCGCGATACGAGCAGTACTTC. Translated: CASSLSMKGARYEQYF.